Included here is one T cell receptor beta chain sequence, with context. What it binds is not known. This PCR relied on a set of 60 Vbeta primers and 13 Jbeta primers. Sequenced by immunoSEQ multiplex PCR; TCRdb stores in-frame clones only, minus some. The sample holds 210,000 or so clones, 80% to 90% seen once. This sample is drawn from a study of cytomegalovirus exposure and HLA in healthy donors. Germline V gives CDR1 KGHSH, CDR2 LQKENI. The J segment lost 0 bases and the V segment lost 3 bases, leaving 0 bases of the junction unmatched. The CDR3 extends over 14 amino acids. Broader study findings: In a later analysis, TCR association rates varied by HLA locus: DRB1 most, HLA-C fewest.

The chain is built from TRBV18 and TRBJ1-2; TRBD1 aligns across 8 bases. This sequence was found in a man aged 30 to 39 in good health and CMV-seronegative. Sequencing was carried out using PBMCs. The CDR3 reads CASSPGQANYGYTF. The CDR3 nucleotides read TGTGCCAGCTCACCGGGACAGGCTAACTATGGCTACACCTTC.